This T cell receptor beta chain was obtained from a study of blood T cell repertoires in COVID-19. Study-level information: Samples of COVID-19 (acute and convalescent) were obtained from the United States, Italy and Spain.

Per the authors' pipeline: Estimation of nucleated cell counts was performed using reference gene primer amplification. Clones were read by immunoSEQ multiplex PCR, and TCRdb kept only the in-frame ones, dropping some. The V and J calls and clone size come from that table; D and trimming were worked out from the DNA. Of about 94,000 clones detected, over 70% appear once; the ten largest clones hold around 20%. This clone occurred a few times. Germline assignment: CDR1 SGHNT and CDR2 YYREEE (reference sequence). V dropped 4 bases and J dropped 9 bases, with 13 bases sitting between them. This CDR3 has 12 residues.

The sample comprised peripheral blood. The chain joins TRBV5-4 to TRBJ1-1; D is uncertain. The clonotype was recovered from a human donor in a cohort sampled during active COVID-19. CDR3 in DNA: TGTGCCAGCAGCCGTTGGGCAGAACAAGCTTTCTTT. This gives the protein CASSRWAEQAFF.